This TCR beta chain was profiled in a study of Tregs in tolerant kidney transplant recipients. This CDR3 comprises 16 residues. V dropped 2 bases and J dropped 3 bases, with 17 bases sitting between them. From germline, CDR1 is MNHNS and CDR2 SASEGT. Regarding this clone: The read gets to within 3 residues of the CDR3 end, and the germline J gene fills in the rest.

Method: immunoSEQ multiplex PCR; TCRdb's copy keeps in-frame clones and lacks some. This sample's clone table lists 25,000 to 35,000 clones. The specimen comprised CD8+ T cells from blood, sampled before the transplant. The V and J genes are TRBV6-1 and TRBJ2-7; no reliable D call. The sequence derives from a human donor who received a combined kidney and bone marrow transplant. CDR3 residues: CASSEQKVSRVYEQYF. Partial CDR3 DNA: TGTGCCAGCAGTGAACAAAAGGTCAGTCGGGTCTACGAG.